This T cell receptor (beta chain) was retrieved from a study of T cell responses to AZD1222 COVID-19 vaccine. Findings of the study overall: Mapped onto spike, vaccine-associated CD4 TCRs spanned it and were dominant at 160-218 and 743-854. Mostly white British, mostly female donors; authors suggested clonal diversity may be underestimated. Spike-specific TCRs gained breadth and depth after people received two AZD1222 doses.

The method was immunoSEQ multiplex PCR; TCRdb's version includes in-frame clones alone and lacks a portion of them. The sample carries under 95,000 clones, roughly 90% recorded once. Worth noting for this clone: Its target is unknown.

The CDR3 consists of 14 residues. CDR1 and CDR2 from the germline V gene are DFQATT and SNEGSKA (reference sequence). With 3 bases removed from V and 4 bases from J, the gap between germline ends came to 13 bases. The J gene is TRBJ1-5, the V gene TRBV20-1; maybe TRBD1 (6 bases). Source: peripheral blood, taken on day 0 of AZD1222 vaccination. The TCR originated in an adult in good health. In nucleotides, the CDR3 is TGCAGTGCTAGTGTGGCAGGGGATAATCAGCCCCAGCATTTT. This sequence encodes CSASVAGDNQPQHF.